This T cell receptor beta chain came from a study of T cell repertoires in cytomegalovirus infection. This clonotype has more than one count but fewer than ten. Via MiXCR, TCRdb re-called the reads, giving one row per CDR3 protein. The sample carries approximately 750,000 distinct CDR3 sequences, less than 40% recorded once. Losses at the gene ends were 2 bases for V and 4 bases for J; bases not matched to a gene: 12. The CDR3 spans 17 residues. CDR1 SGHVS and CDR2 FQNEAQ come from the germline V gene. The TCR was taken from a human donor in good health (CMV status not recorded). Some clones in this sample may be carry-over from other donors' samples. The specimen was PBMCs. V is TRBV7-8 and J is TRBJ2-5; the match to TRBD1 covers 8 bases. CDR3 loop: CASSLPQGQGELETQYF. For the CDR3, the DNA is TGTGCCAGCAGCTTACCCCAAGGACAGGGTGAATTAGAGACCCAGTACTTC.